The sequence of this T cell receptor beta chain was determined in a study of T cell repertoires in cytomegalovirus infection. On the study more broadly: The study used recently identified HLA-C-restricted and well-studied HLA-B-restricted CMV epitopes. Both CMV infection and a matching HLA type were indicated by public TCR beta signatures.

This clonotype has a handful of counts. What it binds is not known. TCRdb reprocessed the reads via MiXCR and lists one record per CDR3 protein. The sample comprises a few hundred thousand distinct CDR3 sequences, 35% to 50% of which are singletons, and 40% to 60% rests with the top ten. This CDR3 spans 13 amino acids. V lost 10 bases, J lost 9 bases, and 19 bases lay in between. The input for sequencing was cultured PBMCs, taken from culture after CMV antigen stimulation. The genes are TRBV12-3 or TRBV12-4 and TRBJ2-1; D is perhaps TRBD1 or TRBD2 (5 bases each). This clonotype was obtained from a human donor in good health (CMV status not recorded). Some clones in this sample may be carry-over from other donors' samples. CDR3 loop: CATTQRGASEQFF. The CDR3 DNA follows: TGTGCCACCACGCAAAGAGGGGCTAGTGAGCAGTTCTTC.